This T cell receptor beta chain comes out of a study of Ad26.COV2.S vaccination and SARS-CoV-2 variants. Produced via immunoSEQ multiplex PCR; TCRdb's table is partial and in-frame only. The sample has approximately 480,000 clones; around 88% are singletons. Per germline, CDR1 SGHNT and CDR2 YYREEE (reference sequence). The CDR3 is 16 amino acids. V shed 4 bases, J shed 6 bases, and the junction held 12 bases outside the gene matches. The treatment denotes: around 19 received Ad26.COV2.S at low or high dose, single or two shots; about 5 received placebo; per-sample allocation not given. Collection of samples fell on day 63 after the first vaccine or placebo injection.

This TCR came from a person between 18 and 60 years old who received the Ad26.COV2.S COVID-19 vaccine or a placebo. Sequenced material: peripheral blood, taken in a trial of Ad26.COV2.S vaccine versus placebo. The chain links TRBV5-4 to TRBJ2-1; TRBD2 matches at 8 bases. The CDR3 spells CASSPELAADPNEQFF. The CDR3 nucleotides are TGTGCCAGCAGCCCGGAACTAGCGGCTGACCCCAATGAGCAGTTCTTC. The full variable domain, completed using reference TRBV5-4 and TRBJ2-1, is ETGVTQSPTHLIKTRGQQVTLRCSSQSGHNTVSWYQQALGQGPQFIFQYYREEENGRGNFPPRFSGLQFPNYSSELNVNALELDDSALYLCASSPELAADPNEQFFGPGTRLTVL.